These T cell receptor beta chains were read from a single sample in a study of shared clonotypes between healthy human individuals. Here immunoSEQ multiplex PCR was the method, and the copy in TCRdb shows in-frame clones only, minus some. The top ten clones hold approximately 0.35% of a sample with about 2.4 million clones, roughly 93% of them seen once. Sequenced input: naive CD4+ T cells from PBMCs. These receptors were obtained from a man younger than 35 in good health. Some clones in this sample may be carry-over from other donors' samples. The conserved cysteine and the conserved F or W are not part of the CDR3 here.

V gene	J gene	CDR3 protein
TRBV7-3	TRBJ2-7	ASSRGLAGNYEQY
TRBV9	TRBJ2-3	ASSVVSGRLADTQY
TRBV5-6	TRBJ1-1	ASSSGTGGFFTEAF
TRBV5-1	TRBJ1-2	ASSGQGDYGYT
TRBV5-5	TRBJ2-7	ASSLPGTGLWYEQY
TRBV5-4	TRBJ2-7	ASSFFLGQGSHEQY
TRBV5-1	TRBJ1-2	ASSLGQGKGGYT
TRBV6-4	TRBJ2-2	ASSPNFGQPPGELF
TRBV7-2	TRBJ2-7	ASSSGAGGVYEQY
TRBV5-6	TRBJ1-4	ASSLDNRYEKLF
TRBV10-3	TRBJ2-7	AIRLKPGTDIYEQY
TRBV15	TRBJ1-2	ATSRGGDYYGYT
TRBV19	TRBJ1-5	ASRDRVDQPQH
TRBV4-3	TRBJ2-1	ASSRGDFRTNNEQF
TRBV4-2	TRBJ1-4	ASSHVWASNNEKLF
TRBV7-2	TRBJ2-2	ASSMGQGDTGELF
TRBV28	TRBJ1-1	ASSLGTLNTEAF
TRBV10-3	TRBJ2-7	AISESGTSYEQY
TRBV5-8	TRBJ1-1	ASSFEMNTEAF
TRBV7-6	TRBJ2-1	ASSPEGQGARNEQF
TRBV30	TRBJ2-3	AWSVNRGTDTQY
TRBV5-5	TRBJ2-1	ASTLDYEQF
TRBV10-3	TRBJ1-2	AISEGTGYGYT
TRBV6-6	TRBJ2-5	ASSYGQLETQY
TRBV5-6	TRBJ1-6	ASSSKQGWFRNSPLH
TRBV6-1	TRBJ1-1	ASSERAGDQAF
TRBV9	TRBJ2-2	ASQSRYSDTGELF
TRBV19	TRBJ1-1	ASSSPGGTEAF
TRBV20-1	TRBJ1-1	SPSMNTEAF
TRBV5-1	TRBJ1-4	ASREGATNEKLF
TRBV7-9	TRBJ2-6	ASSPGQGTGANVLT
TRBV19	TRBJ1-2	ASSRGQTNYGYT
TRBV28	TRBJ2-7	ASRPGAVYEQY
TRBV10-2	TRBJ2-7	ASSAASGSSPYEQY
TRBV4-2	TRBJ2-4	ASSQPADRGFRNIQY
TRBV11-2	TRBJ2-1	ASSSLWTGYNEQF
TRBV18	TRBJ2-7	ASSPQSNRAGEQY
TRBV28	TRBJ1-2	ASSLTGDRVDYGYT
TRBV7-9	TRBJ1-1	ASSPRRPSLEAF
TRBV7-9	TRBJ1-4	ASSPIQNEKLF
TRBV6-4	TRBJ2-2	ASSDQRGGELF
TRBV19	TRBJ1-5	ASSIQGAYSNQPQH
TRBV14	TRBJ2-3	ASSQSGTTQY
TRBV9	TRBJ1-1	ASSASGTMNTEAF
TRBV7-2	TRBJ2-1	ASSLVATSGNNEQF
TRBV28	TRBJ1-3	ASSTPGAGNTIY
TRBV6-5	TRBJ1-2	ASSVNRGLAGYT
TRBV6-5	TRBJ1-4	ASREGEKLF
TRBV19	TRBJ1-5	ASSTTGGGQPQH
TRBV9	TRBJ1-2	ASSVEVSLDRRDGYT
TRBV28	TRBJ2-1	ASSLTRVFYNEQF
TRBV28	TRBJ1-5	ASSFLNQPQH